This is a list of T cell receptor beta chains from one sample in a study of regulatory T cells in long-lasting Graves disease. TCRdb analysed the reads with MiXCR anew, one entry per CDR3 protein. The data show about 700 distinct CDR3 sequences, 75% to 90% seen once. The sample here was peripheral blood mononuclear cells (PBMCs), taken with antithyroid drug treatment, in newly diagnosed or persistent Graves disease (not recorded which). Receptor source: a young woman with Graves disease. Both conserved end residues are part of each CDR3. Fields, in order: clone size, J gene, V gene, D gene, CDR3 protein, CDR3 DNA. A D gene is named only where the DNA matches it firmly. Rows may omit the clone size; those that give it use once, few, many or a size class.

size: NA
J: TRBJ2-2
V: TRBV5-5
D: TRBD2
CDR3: CASSLGGRARGELFF
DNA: TGTGCCAGCAGCTTGGGCGGGAGGGCCCGCGGGGAGCTGTTTTTT

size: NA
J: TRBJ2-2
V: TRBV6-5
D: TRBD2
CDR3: CASSLLAGVTGELFF
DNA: TGTGCCAGCAGTTTACTAGCGGGAGTCACCGGGGAGCTGTTTTTT

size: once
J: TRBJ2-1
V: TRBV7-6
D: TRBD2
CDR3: CASSSQASGRAVEQFF
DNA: TGTGCCAGCAGCTCCCAAGCCAGCGGGAGGGCGGTTGAGCAGTTCTTC

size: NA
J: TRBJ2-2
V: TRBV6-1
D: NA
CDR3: CASSDRSNTGELFF
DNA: TGTGCCAGCAGTGACAGATCGAACACCGGGGAGCTGTTTTTT

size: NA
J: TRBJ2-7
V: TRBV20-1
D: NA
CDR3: CSARAPGSSHEQYF
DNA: TGCAGTGCTAGAGCCCCCGGCAGCTCCCACGAGCAGTACTTC

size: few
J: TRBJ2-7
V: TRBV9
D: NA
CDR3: CASSPVPGSDEQYF
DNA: TGTGCCAGCAGCCCCGTACCCGGATCGGACGAGCAGTACTTC

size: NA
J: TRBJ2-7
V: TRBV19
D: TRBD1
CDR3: CASSLMGQTYEQYF
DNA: TGTGCCAGTAGTCTGATGGGACAGACCTACGAGCAGTACTTC

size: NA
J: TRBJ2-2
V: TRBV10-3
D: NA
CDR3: CAISADTGELFF
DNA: TGTGCCATCAGTGCTGACACCGGGGAGCTGTTTTTT

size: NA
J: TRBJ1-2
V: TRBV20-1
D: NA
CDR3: CSAGGFNYGYTF
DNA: TGCAGTGCGGGGGGGTTCAACTATGGCTACACCTTC

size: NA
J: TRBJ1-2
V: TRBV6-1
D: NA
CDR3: CASSEPGPTYEGYTF
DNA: TGTGCCAGCAGTGAACCGGGACCCACCTACGAGGGCTACACCTTC

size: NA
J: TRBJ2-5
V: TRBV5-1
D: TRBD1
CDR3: CASRQPGQGQETQYF
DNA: TGCGCCAGCAGGCAACCGGGACAGGGCCAAGAGACCCAGTACTTC

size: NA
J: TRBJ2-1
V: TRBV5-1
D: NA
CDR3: CASSQLPTGNTYNEQFF
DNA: TGCGCCAGCAGCCAACTCCCGACGGGAAATACCTACAATGAGCAGTTCTTC

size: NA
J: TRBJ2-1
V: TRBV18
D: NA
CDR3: CASSPPAGLEQFF
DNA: TGTGCCAGCTCACCACCGGCGGGGCTGGAGCAGTTCTTC

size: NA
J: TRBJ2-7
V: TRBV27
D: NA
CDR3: CASSFAGDPYEQYF
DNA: TGTGCCAGCAGTTTTGCAGGGGATCCTTACGAGCAGTACTTC

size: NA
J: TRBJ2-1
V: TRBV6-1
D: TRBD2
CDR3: CASSQAGLGFYNEQFF
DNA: TGTGCCAGCAGCCAGGCCGGACTAGGGTTCTACAATGAGCAGTTCTTC

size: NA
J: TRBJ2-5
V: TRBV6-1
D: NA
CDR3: CASNGEDLTQYF
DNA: TGTGCCAGCAACGGGGAGGATTTGACCCAGTACTTC

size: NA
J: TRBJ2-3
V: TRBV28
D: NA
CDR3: CASTPAGPKTDTQYF
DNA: TGTGCCAGCACCCCTGCGGGACCTAAAACAGATACGCAGTATTTT

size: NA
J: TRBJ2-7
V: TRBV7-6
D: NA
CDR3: CASSSAEGRYEQYF
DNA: TGTGCCAGCAGCTCGGCGGAGGGCCGCTACGAGCAGTACTTC

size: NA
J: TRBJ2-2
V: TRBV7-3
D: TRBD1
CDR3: CASSRDRGTGELFF
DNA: TGTGCCAGCAGCAGGGACAGGGGGACCGGGGAGCTGTTTTTT

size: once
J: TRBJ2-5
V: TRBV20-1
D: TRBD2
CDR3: CRILAAQETQYF
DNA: TGCAGGATACTAGCGGCACAAGAGACCCAGTACTTC

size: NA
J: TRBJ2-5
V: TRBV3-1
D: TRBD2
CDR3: CASSRLVGSSGRGETQYF
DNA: TGTGCCAGCAGCCGACTGGTGGGGTCTAGCGGGAGGGGAGAGACCCAGTACTTC

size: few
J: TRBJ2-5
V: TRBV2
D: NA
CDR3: CASSNIREETQYF
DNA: TGTGCCAGCAGTAATATCAGGGAGGAGACCCAGTACTTC

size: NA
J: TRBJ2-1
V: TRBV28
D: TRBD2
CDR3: CASSFSLSPGLAGYEQFF
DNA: TGTGCCAGCAGTTTTTCCCTTTCTCCGGGACTAGCGGGATATGAGCAGTTCTTC

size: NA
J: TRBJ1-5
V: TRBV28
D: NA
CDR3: CASSLPTPSNQPQHF
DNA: TGTGCCAGCAGTTTACCCACTCCAAGCAATCAGCCCCAGCATTTT

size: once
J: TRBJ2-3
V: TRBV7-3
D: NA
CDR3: CASSPVTGSTDTQYF
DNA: TGTGCCAGCAGCCCAGTAACGGGAAGCACAGATACGCAGTATTTT